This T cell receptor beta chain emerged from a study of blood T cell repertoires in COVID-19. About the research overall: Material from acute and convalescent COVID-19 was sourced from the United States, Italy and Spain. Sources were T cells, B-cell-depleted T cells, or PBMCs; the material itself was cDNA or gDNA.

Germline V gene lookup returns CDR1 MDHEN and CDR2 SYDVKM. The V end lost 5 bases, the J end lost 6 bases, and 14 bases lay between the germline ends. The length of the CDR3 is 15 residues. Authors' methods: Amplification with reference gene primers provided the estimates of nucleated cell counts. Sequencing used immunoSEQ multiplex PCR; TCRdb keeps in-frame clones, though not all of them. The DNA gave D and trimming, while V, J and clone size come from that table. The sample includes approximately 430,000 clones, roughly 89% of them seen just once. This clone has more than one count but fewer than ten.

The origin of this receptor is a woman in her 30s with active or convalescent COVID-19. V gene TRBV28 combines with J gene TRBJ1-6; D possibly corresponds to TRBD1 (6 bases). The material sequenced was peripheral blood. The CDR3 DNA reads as TGTGCCAGCAGTACTAGGGACAACATTAATTCACCCCTCCACTTT. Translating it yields CASSTRDNINSPLHF.